The entry that follows covers one T cell receptor beta chain sequence. These data come from a study of blood T cell repertoires in COVID-19. The CDR3 extends over 15 amino acids. Germline CDR1 is KGHSH and CDR2 is LQKENI. V dropped 3 bases and J dropped 1 base, with 13 bases sitting between them. Some clones are missing from TCRdb's copy, which holds only in-frame ones; the method was immunoSEQ multiplex PCR. Of 42,000 or so clones in the sample, around 82% were seen once. This chain connects TRBV18 to TRBJ2-7, with D tentatively TRBD1 (6 bases). The sequence came from a man aged 80 or over with acute or convalescent COVID-19. The sample comprised peripheral blood. CDR3 sequence (DNA): TGTGCCAGCTCACCGGGGGCCAATGGGTCCTACGAGCAGTACTTC. Amino acids: CASSPGANGSYEQYF.